The clone carrying this T cell receptor beta chain was seen a few times. The data were taken from a study of blood T cell repertoires in COVID-19. Study at large: The analysed material was cDNA or gDNA that came from T cells, B-cell-depleted T cells, or PBMCs.

CDR3 length equals 14 residues. Looked up from germline, CDR1 is MNHEY and CDR2 is SVGAGI. With 6 bases removed from V and 2 bases from J, the gap between germline ends came to 10 bases. As processed by the authors: Counts of nucleated cells, estimated from reference gene primer amplification, were obtained. The protocol was immunoSEQ multiplex PCR, while the TCRdb copy is restricted to in-frame clones and leaves out a portion. V, J and clone size reflect that table, while D and trimming were determined from the DNA. The sample lists roughly 500,000 clones; roughly nine tenths were seen once. This sequence joins TRBV6-5 and TRBJ2-2; the D gene is possibly TRBD1 (6 bases). The sample taken for sequencing was peripheral blood. The source of this sequence is a man between 18 and 29 years old with COVID-19, enrolled during active disease. In nucleotides, the CDR3 is TGTGCCAGCAGGTGGGACACCAACACCGGGGAGCTGTTTTTT. It is translated as CASRWDTNTGELFF.